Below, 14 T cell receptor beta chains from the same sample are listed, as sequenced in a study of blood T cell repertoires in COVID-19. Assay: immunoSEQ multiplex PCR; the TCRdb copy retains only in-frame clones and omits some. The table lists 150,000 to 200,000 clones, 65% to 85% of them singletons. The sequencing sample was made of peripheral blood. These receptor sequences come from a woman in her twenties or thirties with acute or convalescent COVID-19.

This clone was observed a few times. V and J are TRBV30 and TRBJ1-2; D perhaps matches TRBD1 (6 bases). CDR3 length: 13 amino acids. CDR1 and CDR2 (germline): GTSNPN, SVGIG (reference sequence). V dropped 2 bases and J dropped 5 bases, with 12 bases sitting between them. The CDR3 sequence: CAWSRGAGYGYTF. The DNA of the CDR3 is TGTGCCTGGAGTCGGGGGGCAGGGTATGGCTACACCTTC. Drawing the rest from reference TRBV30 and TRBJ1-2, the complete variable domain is SQTIHQWPATLVQPVGSPLSLECTVEGTSNPNLYWYRQAAGRGLQLLFYSVGIGQISSEVPQNLSASRPQDRQFILSSKKLLLSDSGFYLCAWSRGAGYGYTFGSGTRLTVV.

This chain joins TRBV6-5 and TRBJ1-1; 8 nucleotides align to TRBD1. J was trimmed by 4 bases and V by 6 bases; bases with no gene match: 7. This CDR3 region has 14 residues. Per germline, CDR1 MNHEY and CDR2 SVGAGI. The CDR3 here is CASRDGQGGTEAFF. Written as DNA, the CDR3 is TGTGCCAGCAGGGACGGACAGGGAGGCACTGAAGCTTTCTTT.

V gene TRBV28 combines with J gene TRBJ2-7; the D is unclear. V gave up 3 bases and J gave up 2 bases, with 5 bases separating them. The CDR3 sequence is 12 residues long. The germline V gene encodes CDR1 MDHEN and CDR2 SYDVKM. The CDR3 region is CASSFSPYEQYF. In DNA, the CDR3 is TGTGCCAGCAGTTTCTCCCCCTACGAGCAGTACTTC.

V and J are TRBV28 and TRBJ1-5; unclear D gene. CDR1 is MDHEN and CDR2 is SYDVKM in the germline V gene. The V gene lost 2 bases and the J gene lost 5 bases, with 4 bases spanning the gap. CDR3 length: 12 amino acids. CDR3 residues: CASSLEDQPQHF. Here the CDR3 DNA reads TGTGCCAGCAGTTTAGAGGATCAGCCCCAGCATTTT.

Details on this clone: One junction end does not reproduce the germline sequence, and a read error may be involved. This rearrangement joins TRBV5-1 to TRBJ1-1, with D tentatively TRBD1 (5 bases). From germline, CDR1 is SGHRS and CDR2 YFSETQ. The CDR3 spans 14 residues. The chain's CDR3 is CASSLSAGNPEAFF. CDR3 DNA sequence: TGCGCCAGCAGCTTGAGTGCAGGGAACCCTGAAGCTTTCTTT.

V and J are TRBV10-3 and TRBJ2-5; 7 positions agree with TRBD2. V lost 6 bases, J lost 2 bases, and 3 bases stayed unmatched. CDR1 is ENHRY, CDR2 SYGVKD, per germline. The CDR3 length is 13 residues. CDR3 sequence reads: CAIRGGLQETQYF. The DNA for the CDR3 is TGTGCCATCAGGGGGGGACTACAAGAGACCCAGTACTTC.

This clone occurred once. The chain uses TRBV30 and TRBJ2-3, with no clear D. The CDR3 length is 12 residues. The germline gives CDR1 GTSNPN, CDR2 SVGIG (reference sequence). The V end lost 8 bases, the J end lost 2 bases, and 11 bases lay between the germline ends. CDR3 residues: CASEADTDTQYF. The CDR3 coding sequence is TGTGCCAGCGAGGCCGACACAGATACGCAGTATTTT.

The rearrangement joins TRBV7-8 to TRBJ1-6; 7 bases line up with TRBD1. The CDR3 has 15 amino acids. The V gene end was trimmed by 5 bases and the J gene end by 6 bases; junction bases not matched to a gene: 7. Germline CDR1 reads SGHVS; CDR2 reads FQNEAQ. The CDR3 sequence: CASSVPGTANSPLHF. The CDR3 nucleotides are TGTGCCAGCAGCGTACCCGGGACAGCTAATTCACCCCTCCACTTT.

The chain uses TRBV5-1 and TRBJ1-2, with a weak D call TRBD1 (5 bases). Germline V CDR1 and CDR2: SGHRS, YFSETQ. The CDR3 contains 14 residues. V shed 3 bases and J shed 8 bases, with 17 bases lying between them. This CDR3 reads CASSSLTGLGGYTF. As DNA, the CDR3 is TGCGCCAGCAGCTCCCTAACAGGCTTGGGGGGCTACACCTTC.

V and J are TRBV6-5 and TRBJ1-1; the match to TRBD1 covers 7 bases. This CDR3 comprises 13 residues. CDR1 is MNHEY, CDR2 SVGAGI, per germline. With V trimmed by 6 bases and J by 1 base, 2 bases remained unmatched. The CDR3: CASRRQGNTEAFF. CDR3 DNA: TGTGCCAGCAGACGACAGGGGAACACTGAAGCTTTCTTT.

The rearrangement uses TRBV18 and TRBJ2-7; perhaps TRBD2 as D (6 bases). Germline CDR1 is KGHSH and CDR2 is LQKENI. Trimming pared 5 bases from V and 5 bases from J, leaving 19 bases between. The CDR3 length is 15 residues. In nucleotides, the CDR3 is TGTGCCAGCTCAGCCACCACCGGGACTCGCAACGAGCAGTACTTC. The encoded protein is CASSATTGTRNEQYF.

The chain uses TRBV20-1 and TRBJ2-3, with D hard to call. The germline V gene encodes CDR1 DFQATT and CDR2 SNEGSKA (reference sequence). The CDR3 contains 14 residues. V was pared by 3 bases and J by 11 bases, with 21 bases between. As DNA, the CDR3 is TGCAGTGCTAGTTCACCAGAAGAAACTCGACTGCAGTATTTT. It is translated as CSASSPEETRLQYF.

CDR3 nucleotide sequence: TGTGCCAGCAGTCACGCGACAGGGGGTAATGAAAAACTGTTTTTT. This gives the protein CASSHATGGNEKLFF. The V call is TRBV27, the J call TRBJ1-4, with TRBD1 identical over 9 bases. The trim removed 5 bases at V and 4 bases at J, leaving 5 bases unmatched. CDR3 size: 15 residues. Germline CDR1 MNHEY, CDR2 SMNVEV (reference sequence).

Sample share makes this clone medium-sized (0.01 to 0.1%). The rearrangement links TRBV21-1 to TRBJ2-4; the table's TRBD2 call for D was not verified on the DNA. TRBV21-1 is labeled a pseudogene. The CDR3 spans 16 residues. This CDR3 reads CASSKARGLAKNIQYF. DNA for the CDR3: TGTGCCAGCAGCAAAGCCCGGGGTCTAGCCAAAAACATTCAGTACTTC.